This T cell receptor (beta chain) came from a study of T cell repertoires in cytomegalovirus infection. Between the trimmed V and J ends, which lost 2 bases and 8 bases, there was a span of 4 bases. The length of the CDR3 is 12 residues. The germline CDR1 and CDR2 sequences are SEHNR and FQNEAQ (reference sequence). From the reads, TCRdb called clonotypes with MiXCR, one entry per CDR3 protein. The data show roughly 68,000 distinct CDR3 sequences, 20% seen once. Note on this clonotype: Its antigen is not known.

This receptor was taken from a human donor in good health (CMV status not recorded). Some clones in this sample may be carry-over from other donors' samples. The source material was CD8+ T cells from cultured PBMCs, sampled from culture after CMV antigen stimulation. The V and J genes are TRBV7-9 and TRBJ1-6; D gene unclear. The chain's CDR3 is CASSLRHSPLHF. The CDR3 coding sequence is TGTGCCAGCAGCTTAAGGCATTCACCCCTCCACTTT.